Listed below are T cell receptor beta chains from one sample, sequenced in a study of blood T cells in healthy people across ages. TCRdb used MiXCR to reprocess the 5' RACE reads, holding one entry per CDR3 protein. The sample has about 1 million distinct CDR3 sequences; 40% to 45% are singletons. The sample comprised blood. The receptors were gathered from a woman in her sixties in good health. Each CDR3 is given with its conserved first and last residue. Each record gives: J gene, V gene, D gene, clone size, CDR3 DNA, CDR3 protein. D genes are given only for firm matches. Where a row states a size, it is once, few, many or the class of an expanded clone; other rows omit it.

>TRBJ2-1|TRBV4-2|TRBD2|few
TGTGCCAGCAGCCAGTCCCCGGGACTAGCGGGAGTTGGTGAGCAGTTCTTC
CASSQSPGLAGVGEQFF
>TRBJ2-5|TRBV6-2/TRBV6-3|TRBD2|many
TGTGCCAGCAGTATAGCGGGGGGGGGAGAGACCCAGTACTTC
CASSIAGGGETQYF
>TRBJ2-4|TRBV5-1|NA|NA
TGCGCCAGCAGCTTGAGCCAATCCGGATTCGACATTCAGTACTTC
CASSLSQSGFDIQYF
>TRBJ2-3|TRBV12-3/TRBV12-4|NA|NA
TGTGCCAGCAGATTTTCTGATACGCAGTATTTT
CASRFSDTQYF
>TRBJ2-1|TRBV4-2|NA|NA
TGTGCCAGCAGCCAACACTCCACTCTTGACAATGAGCAGTTCTTC
CASSQHSTLDNEQFF
>TRBJ2-3|TRBV27|NA|NA
TGTGCCAGCAGAACAATCGGACAGACAACAGATACGCAGTATTTT
CASRTIGQTTDTQYF
>TRBJ2-4|TRBV27|TRBD2|NA
TGTGCCAGCAGGGGGACTAGCGGGGATGAGTACTTC
CASRGTSGDEYF
>TRBJ2-4|TRBV20-1|TRBD2|NA
TGCAGTGCTATGCCAGGGACTAGCGGGATGATGAGGGTCAAAAACATTCAGTACTTC
CSAMPGTSGMMRVKNIQYF
>TRBJ2-1|TRBV14|NA|NA
TGTGCCAGCAGCCAAGTGATACCAGGGTACAACGAGCAGTTCTTC
CASSQVIPGYNEQFF
>TRBJ2-3|TRBV5-6|NA|NA
TGTGCCAGCAGCTTGTATTCTTACACAGATACGCAGTATTTT
CASSLYSYTDTQYF
>TRBJ2-7|TRBV9|NA|NA
TGTGCCAGCAGCGTTCGAACAGTTGATAAGCAGTACTTC
CASSVRTVDKQYF
>TRBJ1-2|TRBV7-2|TRBD1|NA
TGTGCCAGCAGCTCGCAGTCGGGACAGGGCCTACTCTATGGCTACACCTTC
CASSSQSGQGLLYGYTF
>TRBJ2-3|TRBV11-2|TRBD1|NA
TGTGCCAGCAGCTTCTTGGGTCCGGGACAGGGGGGTCATACGCAGTATTTT
CASSFLGPGQGGHTQYF
>TRBJ2-3|TRBV4-2|TRBD2|NA
TGTGCCAGCGGCCCCCTCGGGAGGGGCACAGATACGCAGTATTTT
CASGPLGRGTDTQYF
>TRBJ1-5|TRBV14|NA|NA
TGTGCCAGCAGCCAAGGGGTAGGGCCCCAGCATTTT
CASSQGVGPQHF
>TRBJ1-4|TRBV12-3/TRBV12-4|NA|NA
TGTGCCAGCAGTTTCCGCAGGGCGAGGGCTGCAACTAATGAAAAACTGTTTTTT
CASSFRRARAATNEKLFF
>TRBJ2-3|TRBV6-6|TRBD1|NA
TGTGCCAGCAGTTACCCTGGACAGGAAGATACGCAGTATTTT
CASSYPGQEDTQYF
>TRBJ2-1|TRBV27|NA|NA
TGTGCCAGCAGTTTAAGGACTACTAACAATGAGCAGTTCTTC
CASSLRTTNNEQFF
>TRBJ1-2|TRBV11-2|NA|NA
TGTGCCAGCAGCCGTCGGCAGCTCAGCTATGGCTACACCTTC
CASSRRQLSYGYTF
>TRBJ2-7|TRBV20-1|TRBD2|NA
TGCAGTGCTAGCACTAGCGGGAGGAGCTCCTACGAGCAGTACTTC
CSASTSGRSSYEQYF
>TRBJ2-7|TRBV20-1|TRBD2|NA
TGCAGTGCTATGGGGGGACTAGCGGGAGGCGAGCAGTACTTC
CSAMGGLAGGEQYF
>TRBJ1-5|TRBV15|NA|NA
TGTGCCACCAGCACCAGGTATAGCAATCAGCCCCAGCATTTT
CATSTRYSNQPQHF
>TRBJ1-2|TRBV11-1|NA|NA
TGTGCCAGCAGCCCGGGGGGACTTTCCTATGGCTACACCTTC
CASSPGGLSYGYTF
>TRBJ2-1|TRBV7-2|TRBD2|few
TGTGCCAGCAGCTCGCCCTCAGGCGGGACTAGCCGCTACAATGAGCAGTTCTTC
CASSSPSGGTSRYNEQFF
>TRBJ2-3|TRBV12-5|NA|NA
TGTGCTAGTGCGCAGGCCCTTAGCACAGATACGCAGTATTTT
CASAQALSTDTQYF
>TRBJ2-7|TRBV10-3|NA|many
TGTGCCATCAGTGATCTCCCTAGAGAGCAGTACTTC
CAISDLPREQYF
>TRBJ2-1|TRBV4-2|NA|NA
TGTGCCAGCAGCCAAGAACGCCTAGCGAACAACTTCGGCTATGAGCAGTTCTTC
CASSQERLANNFGYEQFF
>TRBJ2-7|TRBV15|TRBD2|NA
TGTGCCACCCTAGCGGGAGAGTCGAATGAGCAGTACTTC
CATLAGESNEQYF
>TRBJ2-1|TRBV19|TRBD1|many
TGTGCCAGTAGTATAGCCCGACAGGGGGCTAGTGAGCAGTTCTTC
CASSIARQGASEQFF
>TRBJ1-5|TRBV20-1|NA|NA
TGCAGTGCTAGAGCCCCCGGCAAAGGGCCCCAGCATTTT
CSARAPGKGPQHF
>TRBJ1-4|TRBV7-6|NA|NA
TGTGCCAGCAGCCGCGAAGGGTCCAAGCATGAAAAACTGTTTTTT
CASSREGSKHEKLFF
>TRBJ2-1|TRBV6-4|NA|NA
TGTGCCAGCAGTGACGTTTGGGACGCAAGATACAATGAGCAGTTCTTC
CASSDVWDARYNEQFF
>TRBJ2-1|TRBV13|TRBD2|NA
TGTGCCAGCAGCGCCGGTAGGACTAGCGGGAGGAATGAGCAGTTCTTC
CASSAGRTSGRNEQFF
>TRBJ2-3|TRBV29-1|NA|few
TGCAGCGTATCCATAGCGGAGAACACAGATACGCAGTATTTT
CSVSIAENTDTQYF
>TRBJ2-7|TRBV4-1|NA|NA
TGCGCCAGCAGCCAAGACGGGGACCAATCCCTCTACGAGCAGTACTTC
CASSQDGDQSLYEQYF
>TRBJ2-1|TRBV21-1|NA|NA
TGTGCCAGCAGCAAGGGGGGTAGAGGGACTAGCAGAGCCAAAAACATTCAGTTCTTC
CASSKGGRGTSRAKNIQFF
>TRBJ2-3|TRBV12-3/TRBV12-4|NA|once
TGTGCCAGCAGTGCGCGGGACGCCTTAACAGATACGCAGTATTTT
CASSARDALTDTQYF
>TRBJ1-1|TRBV13|NA|NA
TGTGCCAGCCAAGGGGCCAGGGAGGCTGAAGCTTTCTTT
CASQGAREAEAFF
>TRBJ1-2|TRBV20-1|NA|NA
TGCAGTGCTAGTAGGGGGAATGGCTACACCTTC
CSASRGNGYTF
>TRBJ2-3|TRBV12-3/TRBV12-4|NA|NA
TGTGCCAGCAGTTTAGGGTCCGGTCAAGGTACGCAGTATTTT
CASSLGSGQGTQYF
>TRBJ1-4|TRBV7-9|NA|NA
TGTGCCAGCAGCCCATCAGGAGACAGTAATGAAAAACTGTTTTTT
CASSPSGDSNEKLFF
>TRBJ1-5|TRBV7-8|TRBD1|NA
TGTGCCAGCAGCTTAGAACAGGGGGCGCGGAATCAGCCCCAGCATTTT
CASSLEQGARNQPQHF
>TRBJ2-3|TRBV20-1|NA|NA
TGCAGTGCTAGGCACCACACAGATACGCAGTATTTT
CSARHHTDTQYF
>TRBJ2-1|TRBV2|TRBD2|many
TGTGCCAGCAAGACCGGGACTAGCTCCTACAATGAGCAGTTCTTC
CASKTGTSSYNEQFF
>TRBJ2-1|TRBV20-1|TRBD2|NA
TGCAGTGCGGATGTACTTCTAGCGGGAAAGGGCAATGAGCAGTTCTTC
CSADVLLAGKGNEQFF
>TRBJ2-1|TRBV7-2|NA|many
TGTGCCAGCAGCCCCCCAAACTACAATGAGCAGTTCTTC
CASSPPNYNEQFF
>TRBJ2-1|TRBV4-1|TRBD2|few
TGCGCCAGCAGGAGCGGGGACTACAATGAGCAGTTCTTC
CASRSGDYNEQFF
>TRBJ2-5|TRBV20-1|NA|NA
TGCAGTGCTAGGTTGGGACAAGAGACCCAGTACTTC
CSARLGQETQYF
>TRBJ2-7|TRBV13|NA|few
TGTGCCAGCAGCCATAGACTGGACGAGCAGTACTTC
CASSHRLDEQYF
>TRBJ1-4|TRBV7-9|TRBD1|NA
TGTGCCAGCAGCTTAGTAACAGGGGATAATGAAAAACTGTTTTTT
CASSLVTGDNEKLFF
>TRBJ1-2|TRBV27|TRBD1|NA
TGTGCCAGCAGTTTCAGCGACAGGGTGTATGGCTACACCTTC
CASSFSDRVYGYTF
>TRBJ2-1|TRBV24-1|NA|few
TGTGCCACCAGTGATTTTAGGGGGAGCTCCTACAATGAGCAGTTCTTC
CATSDFRGSSYNEQFF
>TRBJ1-4|TRBV5-5|NA|once
TGTGCCAGCAGCTTGGAGGGGAACATGGCTAATGAAAAACTGTTTTTT
CASSLEGNMANEKLFF